The source of this T cell receptor (beta chain) is a study of control samples from healthy donors and cancer patients. Sequencing was performed with immunoSEQ multiplex PCR; in TCRdb, only in-frame clones are kept and a portion is missing. This table has around 180,000 clones, around 90% appearing once. V dropped 1 base and J dropped 7 bases, with 11 bases sitting between them. CDR3 length: 15 residues. The V gene's germline CDR1 is MGHRA and CDR2 YSYEKL. This clone was counted between two and nine times. The sequenced sample consisted of blood. This chain joins TRBV4-1 and TRBJ1-6; D perhaps matches TRBD1 (5 bases). The TCR originated in a woman under 40 in good health. The CDR3 DNA reads TGCGCCAGCAGCCAAGTTGACGGGGGGAATTCACCCCTCCACTTT. Translated, it gives CASSQVDGGNSPLHF.